This T cell receptor (beta chain) was observed in a study of T cells in Graves' hyperthyroidism and ophthalmopathy. Study-wide context: At the time of initial diagnosis and before any treatment, peripheral blood was collected.

Germline-derived CDR1 and CDR2 are SGHAT and FQNNGV. V was trimmed by 0 bases and J by 8 bases, leaving 4 bases between them. The CDR3 is 11 residues long. This clonotype was seen ten or more times. The target antigen is unknown. Using RNA transcripts as the source, TCR beta CDR3 regions were amplified. When the TCR CDR3 underwent first-round RT-PCR, the HTBI primer set was used. TCRdb redid the calling of the multiplex PCR reads with MiXCR, one entry per CDR3 protein. The data contain under 300,000 distinct CDR3 sequences, around 15% of them singletons. Regarding the study as a whole: Also found in blood were most expanded thyroid clonotypes above 0.001.

The sample was blood. The chain links TRBV11-2 to TRBJ1-1; D ambiguous. This TCR came from a woman in her 50s with Graves' hyperthyroidism that later progressed to Graves' ophthalmopathy. The CDR3 loop reads CASSLDQEAFF. In nucleotides, the CDR3 is TGTGCCAGCAGCTTAGATCAGGAAGCTTTCTTT. Looking up the rest from reference TRBV11-2 and TRBJ1-1 gives the full variable domain: EAGVAQSPRYKIIEKRQSVAFWCNPISGHATLYWYQQILGQGPKLLIQFQNNGVVDDSQLPKDRFSAERLKGVDSTLKIQPAKLEDSAVYLCASSLDQEAFFGQGTRLTVV.